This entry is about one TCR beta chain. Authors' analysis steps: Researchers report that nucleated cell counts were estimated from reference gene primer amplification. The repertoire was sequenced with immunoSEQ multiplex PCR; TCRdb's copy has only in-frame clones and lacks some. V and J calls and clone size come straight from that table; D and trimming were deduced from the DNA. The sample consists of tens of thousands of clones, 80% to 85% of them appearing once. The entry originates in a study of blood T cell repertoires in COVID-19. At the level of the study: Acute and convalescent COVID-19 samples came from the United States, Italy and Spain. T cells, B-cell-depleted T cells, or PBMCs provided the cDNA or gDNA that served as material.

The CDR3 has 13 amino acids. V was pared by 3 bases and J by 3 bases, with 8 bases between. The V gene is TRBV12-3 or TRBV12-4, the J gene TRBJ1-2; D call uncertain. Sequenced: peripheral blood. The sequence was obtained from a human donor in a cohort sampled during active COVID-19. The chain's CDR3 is CASSLKLYYGYTF. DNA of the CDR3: TGTGCCAGCAGTTTGAAGCTATACTATGGCTACACCTTC.